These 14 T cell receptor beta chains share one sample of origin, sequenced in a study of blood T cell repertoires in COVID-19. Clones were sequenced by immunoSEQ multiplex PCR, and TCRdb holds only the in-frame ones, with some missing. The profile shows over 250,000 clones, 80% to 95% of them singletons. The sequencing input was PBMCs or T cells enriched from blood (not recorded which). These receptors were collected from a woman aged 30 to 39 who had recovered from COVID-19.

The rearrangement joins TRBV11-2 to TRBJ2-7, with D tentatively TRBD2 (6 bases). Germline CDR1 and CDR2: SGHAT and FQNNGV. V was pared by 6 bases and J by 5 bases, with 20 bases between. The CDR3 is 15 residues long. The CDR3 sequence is CASRRTGVSTDEQYF. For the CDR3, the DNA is TGTGCCAGCAGACGGACGGGGGTCTCGACCGACGAGCAGTACTTC.

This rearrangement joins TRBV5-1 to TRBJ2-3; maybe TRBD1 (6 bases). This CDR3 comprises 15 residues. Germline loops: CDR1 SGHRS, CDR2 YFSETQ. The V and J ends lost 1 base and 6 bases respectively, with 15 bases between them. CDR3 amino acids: CASSLLTGGDDTQYF. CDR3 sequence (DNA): TGCGCCAGCAGCTTGTTGACAGGTGGGGACGATACGCAGTATTTT.

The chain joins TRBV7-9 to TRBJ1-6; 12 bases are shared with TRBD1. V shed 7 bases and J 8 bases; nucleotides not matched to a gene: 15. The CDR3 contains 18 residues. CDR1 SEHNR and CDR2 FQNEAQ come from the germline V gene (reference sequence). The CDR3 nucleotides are TGTGCCAGCAAACCGGGACAGGGGGCTGGTTGGTTTGATTCACCCCTCCACTTT. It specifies CASKPGQGAGWFDSPLHF.

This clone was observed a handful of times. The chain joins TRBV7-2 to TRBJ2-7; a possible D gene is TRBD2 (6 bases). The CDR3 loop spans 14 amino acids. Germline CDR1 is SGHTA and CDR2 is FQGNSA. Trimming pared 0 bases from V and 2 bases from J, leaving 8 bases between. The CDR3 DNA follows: TGTGCCAGCAGCTTAGCACGGGAGACCTACGAGCAGTACTTC. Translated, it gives CASSLARETYEQYF.

CDR3 amino acids: CASRNGQGAGGYTF. In DNA, the CDR3 is TGTGCCAGCAGAAATGGACAGGGGGCCGGTGGCTACACCTTC. V usage is TRBV28 and J usage is TRBJ1-2; TRBD1 agrees at 11 bases. The CDR3 extends over 14 amino acids. V dropped 6 bases and J dropped 7; count of bases not matched to a gene: 7. The germline V gene has CDR1 MDHEN and CDR2 SYDVKM.

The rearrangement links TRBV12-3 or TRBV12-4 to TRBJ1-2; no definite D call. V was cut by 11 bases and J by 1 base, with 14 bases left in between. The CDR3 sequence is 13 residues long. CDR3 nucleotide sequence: TGTGCCTGTACAGATAACTTTAACTATGGCTACACCTTC. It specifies CACTDNFNYGYTF.

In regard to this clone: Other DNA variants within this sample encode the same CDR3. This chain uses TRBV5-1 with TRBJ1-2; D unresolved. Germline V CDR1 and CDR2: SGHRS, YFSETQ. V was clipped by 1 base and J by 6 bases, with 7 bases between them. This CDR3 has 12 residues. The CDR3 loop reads CASSLQGDGYTF. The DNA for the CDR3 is TGCGCCAGCAGCTTGCAAGGAGATGGCTACACCTTC.

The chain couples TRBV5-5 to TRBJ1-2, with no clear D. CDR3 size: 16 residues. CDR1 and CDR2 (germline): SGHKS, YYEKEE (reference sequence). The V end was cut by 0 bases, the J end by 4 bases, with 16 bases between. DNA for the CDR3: TGTGCCAGCAGCTTGGAAGGAGGGCACCGAGGCTATGGCTACACCTTC. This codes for CASSLEGGHRGYGYTF.

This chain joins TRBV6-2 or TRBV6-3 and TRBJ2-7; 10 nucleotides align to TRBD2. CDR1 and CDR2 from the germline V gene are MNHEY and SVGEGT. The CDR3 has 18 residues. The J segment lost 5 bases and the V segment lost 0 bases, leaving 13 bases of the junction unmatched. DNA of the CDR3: TGTGCCAGCAGTTACTCTAAACAATTACTAGCGGGACGCAACGAGCAGTACTTC. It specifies CASSYSKQLLAGRNEQYF.

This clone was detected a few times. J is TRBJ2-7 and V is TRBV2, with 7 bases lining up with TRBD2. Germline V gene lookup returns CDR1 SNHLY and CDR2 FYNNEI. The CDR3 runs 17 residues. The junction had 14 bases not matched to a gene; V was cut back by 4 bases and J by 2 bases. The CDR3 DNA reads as TGTGCCAGCAGTGCAAGGCCGGGACTATCACCTCCCTACGAGCAGTACTTC. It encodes CASSARPGLSPPYEQYF.

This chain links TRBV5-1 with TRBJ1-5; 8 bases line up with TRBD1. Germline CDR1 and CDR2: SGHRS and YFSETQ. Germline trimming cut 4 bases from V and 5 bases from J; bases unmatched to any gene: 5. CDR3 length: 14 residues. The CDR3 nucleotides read TGCGCCAGCAGCCCGGGACAGGCCCATCAGCCCCAGCATTTT. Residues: CASSPGQAHQPQHF.

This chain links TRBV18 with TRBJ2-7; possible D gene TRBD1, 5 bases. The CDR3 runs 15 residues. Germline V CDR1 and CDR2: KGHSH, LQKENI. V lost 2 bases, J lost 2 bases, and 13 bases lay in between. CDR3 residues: CASSPMTVTAYEQYF. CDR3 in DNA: TGTGCCAGCTCACCAATGACAGTGACCGCCTACGAGCAGTACTTC.

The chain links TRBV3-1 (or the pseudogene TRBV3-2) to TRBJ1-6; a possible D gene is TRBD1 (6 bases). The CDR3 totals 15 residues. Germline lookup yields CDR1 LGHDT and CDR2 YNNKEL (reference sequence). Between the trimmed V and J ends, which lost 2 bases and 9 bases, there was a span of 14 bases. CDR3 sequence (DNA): TGTGCCAGCAGCCAAAAACCGGGACATAGTTCACCCCTCCACTTT. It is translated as CASSQKPGHSSPLHF.

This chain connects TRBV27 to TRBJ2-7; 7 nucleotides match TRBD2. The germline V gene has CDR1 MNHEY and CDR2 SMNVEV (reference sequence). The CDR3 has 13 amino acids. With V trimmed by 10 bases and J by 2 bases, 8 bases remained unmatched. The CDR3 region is CATSKRGTYEQYF. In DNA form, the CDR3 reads TGTGCCACCTCCAAGCGGGGTACCTACGAGCAGTACTTC.